This entry lists 29 T cell receptor beta chains sequenced from one sample in a study of blood T cell repertoires in COVID-19 (dated by TCRdb to the early 2020s). The library was made by the immunoSEQ multiplex PCR assay. Here the immuneACCESS table is served through TCRdb, limited to in-frame sequences with V and J called. Missing clones are a known gap in these copies; in checked studies unresolved V genes cover under half, and the rest lacks a known reason. The sample includes 300,000 to 350,000 clones, with around 89% observed a single time. The ten largest clones add up to 1.5% to 2% of the sample. Sample: peripheral blood. Source of these receptors: a woman in her thirties with COVID-19, enrolled during active disease.

The J gene is TRBJ2-1, the V gene TRBV10-3, with 13 bases fitting TRBD2. The V and J ends lost 4 bases and 7 bases, in that order; junction bases with no gene match: 4. The CDR3 is 15 residues long. Germline-derived CDR1 and CDR2 are ENHRY and SYGVKD. The CDR3 nucleotides are TGTGCCATCAGTGGGGGACTAGCGGGGAGGAATGAGCAGTTCTTC. This gives the protein CAISGGLAGRNEQFF.

The chain joins TRBV4-1 to TRBJ2-1; 10 bases line up with TRBD2. CDR1 and CDR2 from the germline V gene are MGHRA and YSYEKL. Trimming took 1 base from V and 5 from J; bases not matched to a gene: 8. The CDR3 loop spans 17 amino acids. The CDR3 DNA reads TGCGCCAGCAGCCAAGGAAGAATAGCGGGGGGACACAATGAGCAGTTCTTC. It yields the protein CASSQGRIAGGHNEQFF.

The J gene is TRBJ1-3, the V gene TRBV4-2; D is perhaps TRBD1 (6 bases). Germline V CDR1 and CDR2: LGHNA, YNFKEQ. V dropped 0 bases and J dropped 3 bases, with 12 bases sitting between them. The CDR3 length is 16 residues. The CDR3 reads CASSQDKQGYGNTIYF. As DNA, the CDR3 is TGTGCCAGCAGCCAAGATAAACAGGGTTATGGAAACACCATATATTTT.

The J gene is TRBJ1-1, the V gene TRBV10-3; a possible D gene is TRBD1 (6 bases). This CDR3 has 13 residues. From germline, CDR1 is ENHRY and CDR2 SYGVKD. V lost 6 bases to trimming and J lost 5 bases, with 13 bases between them. Written as DNA, the CDR3 is TGTGCCATCAGGGACAGTACGCAAACTGAAGCTTTCTTT. The encoded protein is CAIRDSTQTEAFF.

CDR3 loop: CAWSPDLGGAWGNSPLHF. CDR3 sequence (DNA): TGTGCCTGGAGTCCCGACCTAGGTGGGGCCTGGGGAAATTCACCCCTCCACTTT. V is TRBV30 and J is TRBJ1-6; TRBD1 might be the D (5 bases). Germline loops: CDR1 GTSNPN, CDR2 SVGIG (reference sequence). V lost 2 bases and J lost 7, with 24 bases in between. The CDR3 sequence is 18 residues long.

This chain joins TRBV5-1 and TRBJ1-1; D gene ambiguous. Deletions cut 0 bases from V and 1 base from J, with 10 bases between. This CDR3 region has 15 residues. The germline V gene has CDR1 SGHRS and CDR2 YFSETQ. Here the CDR3 reads CASSLDDLGNTEAFF. The CDR3 DNA is TGCGCCAGCAGCTTGGACGACTTGGGGAACACTGAAGCTTTCTTT. Drawing the rest from reference TRBV5-1 and TRBJ1-1, the complete variable domain is KAGVTQTPRYLIKTRGQQVTLSCSPISGHRSVSWYQQTPGQGLQFLFEYFSETQRNKGNFPGRFSGRQFSNSRSEMNVSTLELGDSALYLCASSLDDLGNTEAFFGQGTRLTVV.

This rearrangement joins TRBV6-5 to TRBJ2-3; TRBD2 matches at 10 bases. Losses at the gene ends were 5 bases for V and 2 bases for J; bases not matched to a gene: 4. Germline CDR1 MNHEY, CDR2 SVGAGI. The CDR3 totals 15 residues. The CDR3 loop reads CASSSGGAITDTQYF. CDR3 DNA: TGTGCCAGCAGTAGCGGGGGGGCAATCACAGATACGCAGTATTTT.

This chain connects TRBV30 to TRBJ1-3; D not certain. V lost 1 base and J 9 bases, leaving 10 bases between the germline ends. The CDR3 loop spans 12 amino acids. Germline-derived CDR1 and CDR2 are GTSNPN and SVGIG (reference sequence). The CDR3 is CAWSGGRSTIYF. DNA of the CDR3: TGTGCCTGGAGTGGAGGTAGATCCACCATATATTTT.

DNA of the CDR3: TGTGCCAGCACCGGGACAGAAATCACAGATACGCAGTATTTT. Protein product: CASTGTEITDTQYF. The gene calls are TRBV2 and TRBJ2-3; 7 positions agree with TRBD1. This CDR3 spans 14 amino acids. Trimming at V came to 7 bases and at J to 2 bases, leaving 6 bases not matched to a gene. The germline gives CDR1 SNHLY, CDR2 FYNNEI.

The V and J genes are TRBV6-5 and TRBJ2-7, with a weak D call TRBD1 (6 bases). CDR3 length: 12 residues. CDR1 MNHEY and CDR2 SVGAGI come from the germline V gene. Trimming took off 5 bases at V and 3 bases at J, with 8 bases between the two ends. This chain's CDR3 is CASSRDNYEQYF. CDR3 DNA: TGTGCCAGCAGTAGGGACAACTACGAGCAGTACTTC.

This chain connects TRBV21-1 to TRBJ1-5; the table gives TRBD1 as D, unverified against the DNA. TRBV21-1 constitutes a pseudogene. The CDR3 loop spans 16 amino acids. The CDR3 loop reads CASSKVGPGPNQPQHF. DNA for the CDR3: TGTGCCAGCAGCAAAGTCGGGCCAGGGCCTAATCAGCCCCAGCATTTT.

The chain's CDR3 is CASGPGVSSYNEQFF. CDR3 DNA sequence: TGTGCTAGTGGACCAGGGGTGAGCTCCTACAATGAGCAGTTCTTC. The rearrangement joins TRBV12-5 to TRBJ2-1; possibly TRBD1 for D (6 bases). V dropped 6 bases and J dropped 0 bases, with 12 bases sitting between them. The CDR3 sequence is 15 residues long. Germline V gene lookup returns CDR1 LGHNT and CDR2 FRNRAP. The whole variable domain, filled in from reference TRBV12-5 and TRBJ2-1, reads DARVTQTPRHKVTEMGQEVTMRCQPILGHNTVFWYRQTMMQGLELLAYFRNRAPLDDSGMPKDRFSAEMPDATLATLKIQPSEPRDSAVYFCASGPGVSSYNEQFFGPGTRLTVL.

This clone was observed once. V is TRBV28 and J is TRBJ1-5; D unresolved. V lost 0 bases and J lost 0, with 12 bases in between. The length of the CDR3 is 17 residues. The germline V gene has CDR1 MDHEN and CDR2 SYDVKM. CDR3 sequence (DNA): TGTGCCAGCAGTTTATGGACCGAGGGCTATAGCAATCAGCCCCAGCATTTT. This encodes CASSLWTEGYSNQPQHF.

This rearrangement joins TRBV27 to TRBJ1-2, with a possible D match to TRBD1 (6 bases). V shed 5 bases and J shed 1 base, with 11 bases lying between them. This CDR3 contains 14 residues. From germline, CDR1 is MNHEY and CDR2 SMNVEV (reference sequence). The CDR3 here is CASSLRGGNYGYTF. CDR3 DNA sequence: TGTGCCAGCAGTCTTAGAGGGGGTAACTATGGCTACACCTTC.

This chain joins TRBV6-5 and TRBJ1-6, with a weak D call TRBD1 (6 bases). Trimming shortened V by 8 bases and J by 6 bases, and 17 bases separated the two germline ends. CDR1 is MNHEY and CDR2 is SVGAGI in the germline V gene. CDR3 length: 15 amino acids. The CDR3 loop is CASDPVTGFNSPLHF. The CDR3 coding sequence is TGTGCCAGCGACCCTGTAACAGGGTTTAATTCACCCCTCCACTTT.

The chain is built from TRBV5-5 and TRBJ2-7; D not certain. There are 12 residues in the CDR3. Germline V gene lookup returns CDR1 SGHKS and CDR2 YYEKEE (reference sequence). V lost 4 bases and J 4 bases, leaving 9 bases between the germline ends. CDR3 in DNA: TGTGCCAGCAGCCCGGGTACTTACGAGCAGTACGTC. Protein sequence: CASSPGTYEQYV.

The genes are TRBV24-1 and TRBJ1-1; TRBD1 matches at 8 bases. This CDR3 has 12 amino acids. V shed 4 bases and J 9 bases; nucleotides not matched to a gene: 3. Looked up from germline, CDR1 is KGHDR and CDR2 is SFDVKD. The CDR3 protein is CATSDWTGKAFF. In DNA, the CDR3 is TGTGCCACCAGTGACTGGACAGGGAAAGCTTTCTTT.

The chain recombines TRBV30 with TRBJ2-5; 10 positions agree with TRBD1. Trimming took 4 bases from V and 5 from J; bases not matched to a gene: 10. CDR3 size: 15 residues. The germline V gene has CDR1 GTSNPN and CDR2 SVGIG (reference sequence). The CDR3 loop is CAWMTGTGVLETQYF. The CDR3 nucleotides are TGTGCCTGGATGACCGGGACAGGGGTGTTGGAGACCCAGTACTTC.

The table lists this clone with a count of one. The CDR3 nucleotides read TGTGCCAGCAGATCGTTGGGGGGACTAGCGTCCCTTGTGTTCTTC. It codes for CASRSLGGLASLVFF. The rearrangement uses TRBV11-3 and TRBJ2-1; 10 bases match TRBD2. V lost 6 bases to trimming and J lost 15 bases; unmatched junction nucleotides: 17. CDR1 is SGHNT, CDR2 YENEEA, per germline. The CDR3 contains 15 residues.

The rearrangement uses TRBV18 and TRBJ1-6; 9 bases align to TRBD1. The CDR3 sequence is 16 residues long. V was clipped by 4 bases and J by 2 bases; unmatched bases: 3. CDR1 KGHSH and CDR2 LQKENI come from the germline V gene. The CDR3, as DNA: TGTGCCAGCTCACTCCGACAGGGGGCCTATAATTCACCCCTCCACTTT. Translation: CASSLRQGAYNSPLHF.

This chain links TRBV7-8 with TRBJ2-5; D is perhaps TRBD2 (5 bases). This CDR3 is 13 amino acids long. Germline CDR1 is SGHVS and CDR2 is FQNEAQ. V was clipped by 3 bases and J by 2 bases, with 7 bases between them. CDR3 amino acids: CASSFSEQETQYF. The DNA of the CDR3 is TGTGCCAGCAGCTTTAGCGAACAAGAGACCCAGTACTTC.

The V call is TRBV7-8, the J call TRBJ2-7, with D maybe TRBD2 (5 bases). The CDR3 loop spans 13 amino acids. In germline, CDR1 is SGHVS, CDR2 FQNEAQ. Deletions cut 2 bases from V and 6 bases from J, with 11 bases between. CDR3 loop: CASSLTDSVEQYV. The CDR3 DNA is TGTGCCAGCAGCTTAACGGATAGCGTCGAGCAGTACGTC.

V and J are TRBV29-1 and TRBJ1-2, with TRBD1 matching 11 bases. The ends lost 6 bases at V and 8 bases at J; junction bases unmatched: 14. The germline V gene has CDR1 SQVTM and CDR2 ANQGSEA. The CDR3 length is 15 residues. CDR3 DNA: TGCAGCGTCCCGGACCGGACAGGGGGCGGTTGGGGCTACACCTTC. Its protein product is CSVPDRTGGGWGYTF.

The chain employs TRBV7-6 and TRBJ2-3; D is uncertain. Germline V lookup: CDR1 SGHVS, CDR2 FNYEAQ. CDR3 size: 16 residues. V was shortened by 2 bases and J by 6 bases, with 18 bases between the two germline ends. CDR3 sequence: CASSLRPRVVSDTQYF. The DNA of the CDR3 is TGTGCCAGCAGCTTAAGGCCCCGGGTCGTCTCCGATACGCAGTATTTT. Combining the CDR3 with reference TRBV7-6 and TRBJ2-3 gives the whole variable domain GAGVSQSPRYKVTKRGQDVALRCDPISGHVSLYWYRQALGQGPEFLTYFNYEAQQDKSGLPNDRFSAERPEGSISTLTIQRTEQRDSAMYRCASSLRPRVVSDTQYFGPGTRLTVL.

The chain couples TRBV11-3 to TRBJ2-7, with TRBD2 as a possible D gene (5 bases). The CDR3 runs to 15 residues. V lost 5 bases, J lost 1 base, and 15 bases lay in between. Per the germline V gene, CDR1 is SGHNT and CDR2 is YENEEA. As DNA, the CDR3 is TGTGCCAGCAGCGTAACTCCTCGGGATTCCTACGAGCAGTACTTC. Amino acids: CASSVTPRDSYEQYF.

The rearrangement links TRBV15 to TRBJ2-2, with D unclear. V lost 1 base and J 3 bases, leaving 9 bases between the germline ends. The CDR3 spans 15 residues. Germline V gene lookup returns CDR1 LNHNV and CDR2 YYDKDF (reference sequence). The DNA for the CDR3 is TGTGCCACCAGCAGAGTCACCGGTGACACCGGGGAGCTGTTTTTT. The encoded protein is CATSRVTGDTGELFF.

The chain employs TRBV27 and TRBJ1-2; TRBD1 agrees at 11 bases. CDR3 length: 15 amino acids. Per the germline V gene, CDR1 is MNHEY and CDR2 is SMNVEV (reference sequence). V shed 4 bases, J shed 4 bases, and the junction held 5 bases outside the gene matches. The CDR3 region has the DNA TGTGCCAGCAGTTCCCGGGACAGGGGGGGCTATGGCTACACCTTC. This gives the protein CASSSRDRGGYGYTF.

This chain links TRBV19 with TRBJ1-2; 8 positions agree with TRBD1. V gave up 5 bases and J gave up 8 bases; unmatched junction bases: 10. The germline CDR1 and CDR2 sequences are LNHDA and SQIVND (reference sequence). The CDR3 loop spans 14 amino acids. The CDR3 loop reads CASSSRDRGRGYTF. Here the CDR3 DNA reads TGTGCCAGTAGTTCCCGCGACAGGGGAAGGGGCTACACCTTC.

The gene calls are TRBV20-1 and TRBJ1-2; D remains ambiguous. V lost 3 bases to trimming and J lost 10 bases, with 9 bases between them. The germline V gene encodes CDR1 DFQATT and CDR2 SNEGSKA (reference sequence). The CDR3 is 10 amino acids. The CDR3 DNA reads TGCAGTGCTAGTGGCCAGTACTACACCTTC. This sequence encodes CSASGQYYTF.